The 27 T cell receptor beta chains presented below share a single source sample, sequenced in a study of vaccination and CD4 T cells after COVID-19. No cognate antigen is known for these TCRs. Treatment in this sample: approximately 9-day PBMC culture with coronavirus spike peptide pools or control peptides (ViraFEST assay). Cultured CD4+ T cell DNA underwent sequencing with the Oncomine TCR Beta short-read assay. TCRdb recomputed calls from the PCR reads with MiXCR, one row per CDR3 protein. The data contain approximately 15,000 distinct CDR3 sequences, around 61% of them seen just once; the ten biggest clones take up around 10%. Sequenced sample: CD4+ T cells from blood, cultured in vitro. The receptors derive from a human donor who had recovered from COVID-19.

This clonotype was recorded a few times. The V call is TRBV20-1, the J call TRBJ2-2; a possible D gene is TRBD2 (6 bases). V was trimmed by 3 bases and J by 0 bases, leaving 14 bases between them. Germline CDR1 reads DFQATT; CDR2 reads SNEGSKA (reference sequence). The CDR3 is 16 amino acids. The CDR3, as DNA: TGCAGTGCTAGTGGCCCCGGGACTTCGAACACCGGGGAGCTGTTTTTT. This codes for CSASGPGTSNTGELFF.

The chain combines TRBV7-8 with TRBJ1-4, with D uncertain. Germline CDR1 is SGHVS and CDR2 is FQNEAQ. Trimming shortened V by 3 bases and J by 5 bases, and 13 bases separated the two germline ends. The CDR3 runs 15 residues. The CDR3 nucleotides read TGTGCCAGCAGCTTGATGGAGGGAGTAAATGAAAAACTGTTTTTT. The encoded protein is CASSLMEGVNEKLFF. Full variable domain (rest looked up from reference TRBV7-8 and TRBJ1-4): GAGVSQSPRYKVAKRGQDVALRCDPISGHVSLFWYQQALGQGPEFLTYFQNEAQLDKSGLPSDRFFAERPEGSVSTLKIQRTQQEDSAVYLCASSLMEGVNEKLFFGSGTQLSVL.

This clonotype was detected a few times. The V and J genes are TRBV7-2 and TRBJ1-1, with TRBD1 identical over 7 bases. With V trimmed by 6 bases and J by 4 bases, 8 bases remained unmatched. Germline V gene lookup returns CDR1 SGHTA and CDR2 FQGNSA. The length of the CDR3 is 14 residues. In DNA, the CDR3 is TGTGCCAGCAGTCCCTTTCAGGGGGGCACTGAAGCTTTCTTT. It codes for CASSPFQGGTEAFF.

This chain connects TRBV5-1 to TRBJ1-1; TRBD1 matches at 9 bases. Trimming at V came to 3 bases and at J to 5 bases, leaving 5 bases not matched to a gene. CDR1 is SGHRS and CDR2 is YFSETQ in the germline V gene. The CDR3 contains 14 residues. CDR3 sequence: CASSWTGAGTEAFF. The CDR3, as DNA: TGCGCCAGCAGCTGGACAGGGGCGGGGACTGAAGCTTTCTTT.

V is TRBV18 and J is TRBJ1-1; D is unresolved. The germline V gene encodes CDR1 KGHSH and CDR2 LQKENI. The CDR3 length is 13 residues. Trimming cost V 3 bases and J 10 bases, with 15 bases left between them. CDR3 region: CASSPGLYAGAFF. The CDR3 DNA sequence: TGTGCCAGCTCACCTGGACTATATGCTGGAGCTTTCTTT.

The chain employs TRBV7-2 and TRBJ2-7; D not resolved. Trimming took off 5 bases at V and 7 bases at J, with 15 bases between the two ends. The CDR3 extends over 13 amino acids. Germline V gives CDR1 SGHTA, CDR2 FQGNSA. The DNA of the CDR3 is TGTGCCAGCAGCCCTGGGGTCGGATTAGAGCAGTACTTC. Its protein product is CASSPGVGLEQYF. Full variable domain (rest looked up from reference TRBV7-2 and TRBJ2-7): GAGVSQSPSNKVTEKGKDVELRCDPISGHTALYWYRQSLGQGLEFLIYFQGNSAPDKSGLPSDRFSAERTGGSVSTLTIQRTQQEDSAVYLCASSPGVGLEQYFGPGTRLTVT.

This clonotype was detected a few times. The chain joins TRBV20-1 to TRBJ1-2; D is possibly TRBD1 (5 bases). V shed 3 bases and J shed 8 bases, with 13 bases lying between them. CDR1 and CDR2 (germline): DFQATT, SNEGSKA (reference sequence). This CDR3 spans 12 amino acids. CDR3 bases: TGCAGTGCTAGTACCCCTTGGGGGGGCTACACCTTC. It is translated as CSASTPWGGYTF.

The CDR3 nucleotides read TGTGCCACCAGTGCCGGGACAGTTAGCAATCAGCCCCAGCATTTT. Translated: CATSAGTVSNQPQHF. The gene calls are TRBV24-1 and TRBJ1-5; 7 positions agree with TRBD1. V gave up 5 bases and J gave up 0 bases; unmatched junction bases: 3. Germline V gives CDR1 KGHDR, CDR2 SFDVKD. This CDR3 comprises 15 residues.

This chain joins TRBV21-1 and TRBJ2-7; the table calls TRBD2, which could not be checked here. TRBV21-1 is described as a pseudogene. This CDR3 is 17 amino acids long. CDR3 sequence: CASSKTEETSEWDEQYF. The CDR3 region has the DNA TGTGCCAGCAGCAAAACTGAAGAGACTAGCGAGTGGGACGAGCAGTACTTC.

This sequence joins TRBV30 and TRBJ2-1; TRBD2 is a possible D gene (6 bases). In germline, CDR1 is GTSNPN, CDR2 SVGIG (reference sequence). V lost 5 bases, J lost 7 bases, and 9 bases lay in between. The CDR3 length is 11 residues. In nucleotides, the CDR3 is TGTGCCTGGGCGGGAACAAATGAGCAGTTCTTC. It encodes CAWAGTNEQFF.

The chain couples TRBV5-1 to TRBJ1-1; 10 nucleotides line up with TRBD1. CDR3 length: 15 residues. Trimming removed 3 bases from V and 8 bases from J; junction bases left unmatched: 10. CDR1 and CDR2 from the germline V gene are SGHRS and YFSETQ. CDR3 nucleotide sequence: TGCGCCAGCAGCTCTAACCGGGACAGGGGATTGGAAGCTTTCTTT. Amino acids: CASSSNRDRGLEAFF.

The chain uses TRBV20-1 and TRBJ1-1; D not certain. Trimming took 6 bases from V and 3 from J, leaving 11 bases between them. This CDR3 has 12 amino acids. Germline V lookup: CDR1 DFQATT, CDR2 SNEGSKA (reference sequence). The CDR3 DNA is TGCAGTGCCCCCTGGTCGGACACTGAAGCTTTCTTT. Residues: CSAPWSDTEAFF.

The chain links TRBV6-1 to TRBJ1-2, with a tentative D call TRBD1 (6 bases). Trimming removed 5 bases from V and 4 bases from J, with 14 bases in between. The V gene's germline CDR1 is MNHNS and CDR2 SASEGT. CDR3 length: 14 residues. Here the CDR3 reads CASSPGSGAYGYTF. CDR3 bases: TGTGCCAGCAGTCCCGGTTCAGGGGCCTATGGCTACACCTTC.

The V gene is TRBV2, the J gene TRBJ1-5, with a possible D match to TRBD1 (5 bases). V gave up 6 bases and J gave up 3 bases, with 12 bases separating them. The CDR3 extends over 14 amino acids. Germline loops: CDR1 SNHLY, CDR2 FYNNEI. The CDR3 here is CASRGDSTNQPQHF. DNA for the CDR3: TGTGCCAGCAGAGGAGACAGCACCAATCAGCCCCAGCATTTT.

The chain combines TRBV12-3 or TRBV12-4 with TRBJ1-3; no clear D gene. V lost 6 bases and J lost 4, with 13 bases in between. The CDR3 has 14 residues. The CDR3 reads CASSSGWVGNTIYF. As DNA, the CDR3 is TGTGCCAGCAGCTCGGGGTGGGTCGGAAACACCATATATTTT.

There are a few counts of this clonotype. This chain uses TRBV19 with TRBJ1-2; D is possibly TRBD1 (6 bases). Germline loops: CDR1 LNHDA, CDR2 SQIVND (reference sequence). The V gene lost 5 bases and the J gene lost 3 bases, with 13 bases spanning the gap. The CDR3 totals 14 residues. The CDR3: CASSSGALDYGYTF. The CDR3 DNA reads TGTGCCAGTAGTTCGGGGGCGTTGGACTATGGCTACACCTTC.

V gene TRBV20-1 combines with J gene TRBJ2-7, with D possibly called TRBD1 or TRBD2 (5 bases each). Germline V CDR1 and CDR2: DFQATT, SNEGSKA (reference sequence). V gave up 6 bases and J gave up 7 bases, with 22 bases separating them. This CDR3 is 14 amino acids long. DNA for the CDR3: TGCAGTGCCAATCCCGGGACCGCCGGTGGTGAGCAGTACTTC. It specifies CSANPGTAGGEQYF.

The CDR3 region is CASSPQTGWNTEAFF. Here the CDR3 DNA reads TGTGCCAGCAGTCCACAGACAGGATGGAACACTGAAGCTTTCTTT. The V and J genes are TRBV6-2 or TRBV6-3 and TRBJ1-1, with a weak D call TRBD1 (6 bases). The CDR3 has 15 residues. The V gene lost 5 bases and the J gene lost 1 base, with 14 bases spanning the gap. Germline CDR1 is MNHEY and CDR2 is SVGEGT.

The chain joins TRBV6-1 to TRBJ2-7; D is unclear. CDR1 and CDR2 (germline): MNHNS, SASEGT. V was cut by 7 bases and J by 2 bases, with 6 bases left in between. CDR3 length: 11 residues. As DNA, the CDR3 is TGTGCCAGCAACCGAGCCTACGAGCAGTACTTC. This sequence encodes CASNRAYEQYF.

This clonotype occurred a few times. The chain carries TRBV20-1 and TRBJ1-1; D is ambiguous. CDR1 is DFQATT and CDR2 is SNEGSKA in the germline V gene (reference sequence). The germline V and J ends were trimmed by 5 bases and 1 base, with 17 bases remaining between them. CDR3 length equals 15 residues. CDR3 in amino acids: CSARIPGLQNTEAFF. The CDR3 DNA reads TGCAGTGCTCGCATTCCAGGACTCCAGAACACTGAAGCTTTCTTT.

Of note for this clonotype: A junction end diverges from the germline sequence, so it may reflect a read error. This chain uses TRBV24-1 with TRBJ1-2; D is ambiguous. The CDR3 extends over 14 amino acids. Germline V gene data show CDR1 as KGHDR and CDR2 as SFDVKD. The CDR3 nucleotides read TGTGCCACCAGTGATTCTGGGTTTGACTATGGCTACGCCTTC. This codes for CATSDSGFDYGYAF.

V usage is TRBV3-1 and J usage is TRBJ1-2; possibly TRBD1 for D (5 bases). The CDR3 loop spans 14 amino acids. V was clipped by 1 base and J by 7 bases, with 13 bases between them. Germline V gene lookup returns CDR1 LGHDT and CDR2 YNNKEL (reference sequence). Written as DNA, the CDR3 is TGTGCCAGCAGCCAAGTGCGAGGGGAGGGTGGCTACACCTTC. This gives the protein CASSQVRGEGGYTF.

This clonotype was detected only a few times. The rearrangement links TRBV6-4 to TRBJ2-1; D is unclear. There are 13 residues in the CDR3. The germline V gene has CDR1 MRHNA and CDR2 SNTAGT. Trimming took off 0 bases at V and 9 bases at J, with 9 bases between the two ends. DNA for the CDR3: TGTGCCAGCAGTGACTCCGAGTTAGGTGAGCAGTTCTTC. As protein: CASSDSELGEQFF.

This clonotype was observed a handful of times. V usage is TRBV5-1 and J usage is TRBJ2-6, with TRBD1 matching over 7 bases. This CDR3 has 16 amino acids. The junction had 4 bases not matched to a gene; V was cut back by 2 bases and J by 2 bases. CDR1 is SGHRS, CDR2 YFSETQ, per germline. CDR3 nucleotide sequence: TGCGCCAGCAGCTTCCAACAGGGGCCTGGGGCCAACGTCCTGACTTTC. Its translation is CASSFQQGPGANVLTF. The complete variable domain, with remaining parts taken from reference TRBV5-1 and TRBJ2-6, reads KAGVTQTPRYLIKTRGQQVTLSCSPISGHRSVSWYQQTPGQGLQFLFEYFSETQRNKGNFPGRFSGRQFSNSRSEMNVSTLELGDSALYLCASSFQQGPGANVLTFGAGSRLTVL.

The V gene is TRBV28, the J gene TRBJ2-4; possibly TRBD2 for D (6 bases). The CDR3 covers 16 residues. Germline CDR1 MDHEN, CDR2 SYDVKM. V lost 2 bases and J lost 8, with 19 bases in between. CDR3: CASSLTSELGRYIQYF. The CDR3 DNA reads TGTGCCAGCAGTTTAACTAGTGAGTTGGGGAGGTACATTCAGTACTTC.

The chain employs TRBV5-5 and TRBJ1-1; no firm D call. Germline V gene data show CDR1 as SGHKS and CDR2 as YYEKEE (reference sequence). Trimming cost V 0 bases and J 4 bases, with 7 bases left between them. The CDR3 totals 13 residues. CDR3 nucleotide sequence: TGTGCCAGCAGCTTGGAATGGGGCACTGAAGCTTTCTTT. Protein: CASSLEWGTEAFF.

The chain combines TRBV6-2 or TRBV6-3 with TRBJ1-6; unclear D gene. V was cut by 7 bases and J by 8 bases, with 9 bases left in between. The V gene's germline CDR1 is MNHEY and CDR2 SVGEGT. The CDR3 has 12 amino acids. The CDR3 sequence: CASTSPYSPLHF. As DNA, the CDR3 is TGTGCCAGCACGAGCCCCTATTCACCCCTCCACTTT.